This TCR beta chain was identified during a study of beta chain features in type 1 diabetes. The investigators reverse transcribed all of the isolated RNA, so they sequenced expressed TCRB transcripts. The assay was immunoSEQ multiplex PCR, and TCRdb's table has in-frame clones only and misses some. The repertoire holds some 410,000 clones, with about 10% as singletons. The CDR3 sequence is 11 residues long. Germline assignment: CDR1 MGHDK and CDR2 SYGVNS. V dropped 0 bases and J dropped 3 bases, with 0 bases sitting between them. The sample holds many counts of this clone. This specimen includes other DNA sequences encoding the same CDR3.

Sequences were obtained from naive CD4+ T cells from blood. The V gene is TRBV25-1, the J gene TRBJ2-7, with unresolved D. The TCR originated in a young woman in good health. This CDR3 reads CASSEYYEQYF. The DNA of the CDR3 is TGTGCCAGCAGTGAATACTACGAGCAGTACTTC.